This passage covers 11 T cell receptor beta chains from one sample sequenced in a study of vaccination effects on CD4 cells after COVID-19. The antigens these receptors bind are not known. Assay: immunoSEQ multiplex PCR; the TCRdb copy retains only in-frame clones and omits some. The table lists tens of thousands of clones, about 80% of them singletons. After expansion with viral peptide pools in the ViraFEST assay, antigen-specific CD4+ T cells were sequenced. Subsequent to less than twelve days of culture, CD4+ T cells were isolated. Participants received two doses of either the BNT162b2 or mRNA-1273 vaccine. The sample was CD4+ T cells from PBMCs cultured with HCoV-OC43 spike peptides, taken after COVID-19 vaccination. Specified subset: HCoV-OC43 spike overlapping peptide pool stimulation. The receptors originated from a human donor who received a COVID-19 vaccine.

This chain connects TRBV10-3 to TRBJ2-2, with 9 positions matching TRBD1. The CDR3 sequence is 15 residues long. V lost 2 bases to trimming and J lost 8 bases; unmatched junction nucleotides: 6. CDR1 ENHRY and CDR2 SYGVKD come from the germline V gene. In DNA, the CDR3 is TGTGCCATCAGTGAGCCGGGACAGGGTGGAGGGGAGCTGTTTTTT. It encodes CAISEPGQGGGELFF.

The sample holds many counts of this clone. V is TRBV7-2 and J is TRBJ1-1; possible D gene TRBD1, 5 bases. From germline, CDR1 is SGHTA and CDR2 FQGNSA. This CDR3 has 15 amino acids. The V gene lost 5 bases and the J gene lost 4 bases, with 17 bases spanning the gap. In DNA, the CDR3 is TGTGCCAGCAGCCCGGGTCGGGGGAGGGCCACTGAAGCTTTCTTT. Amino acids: CASSPGRGRATEAFF.

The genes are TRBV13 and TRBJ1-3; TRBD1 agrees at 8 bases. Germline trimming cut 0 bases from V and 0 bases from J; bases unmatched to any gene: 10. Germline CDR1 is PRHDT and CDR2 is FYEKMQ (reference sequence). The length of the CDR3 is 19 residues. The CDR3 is CASSLGGQGWAHSGNTIYF. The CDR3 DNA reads TGTGCCAGCAGCTTAGGCGGACAGGGCTGGGCTCACTCTGGAAACACCATATATTTT.

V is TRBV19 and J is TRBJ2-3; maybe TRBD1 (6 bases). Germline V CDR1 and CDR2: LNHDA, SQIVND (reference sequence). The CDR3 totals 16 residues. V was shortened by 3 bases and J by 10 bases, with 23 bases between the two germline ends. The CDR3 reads CASSITRVGADSAQYF. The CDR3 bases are TGTGCCAGTAGTATCACAAGGGTAGGGGCGGACAGCGCGCAGTATTTT.

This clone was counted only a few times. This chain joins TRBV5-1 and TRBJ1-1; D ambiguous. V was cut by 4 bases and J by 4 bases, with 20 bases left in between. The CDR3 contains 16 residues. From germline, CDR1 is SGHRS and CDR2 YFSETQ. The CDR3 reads CASSATVQLAGTEAFF. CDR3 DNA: TGCGCCAGCAGCGCAACAGTGCAGTTGGCGGGCACTGAAGCTTTCTTT.

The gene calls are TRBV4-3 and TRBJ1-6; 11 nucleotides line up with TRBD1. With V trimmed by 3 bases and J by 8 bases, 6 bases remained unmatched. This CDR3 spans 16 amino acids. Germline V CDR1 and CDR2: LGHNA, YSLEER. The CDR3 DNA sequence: TGCGCCAGCAGCCAGGACAGGGGGCTTAGCGATTCACCCCTCCACTTT. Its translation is CASSQDRGLSDSPLHF.

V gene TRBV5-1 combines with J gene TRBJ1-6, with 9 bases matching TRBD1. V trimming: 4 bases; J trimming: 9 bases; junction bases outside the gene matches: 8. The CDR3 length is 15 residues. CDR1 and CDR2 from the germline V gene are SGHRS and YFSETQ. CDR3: CASSQGQGEGSPLHF. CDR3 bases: TGCGCCAGCAGCCAGGGACAGGGTGAAGGTTCACCCCTCCACTTT.

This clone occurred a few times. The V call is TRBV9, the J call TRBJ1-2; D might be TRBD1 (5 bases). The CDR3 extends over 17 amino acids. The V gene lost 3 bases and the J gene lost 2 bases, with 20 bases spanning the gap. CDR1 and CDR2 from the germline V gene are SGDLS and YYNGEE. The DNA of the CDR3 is TGTGCCAGCAGCGAGGGAGGTCCGGGACGGACAAACTATGGCTACACCTTC. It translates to CASSEGGPGRTNYGYTF.

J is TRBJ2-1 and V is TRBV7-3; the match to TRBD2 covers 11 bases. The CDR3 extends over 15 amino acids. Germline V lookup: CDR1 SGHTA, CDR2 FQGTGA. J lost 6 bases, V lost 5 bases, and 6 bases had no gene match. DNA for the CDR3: TGTGCCAGCAGCACACTAGCGGGGGCACCCAATGAGCAGTTCTTC. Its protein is CASSTLAGAPNEQFF.

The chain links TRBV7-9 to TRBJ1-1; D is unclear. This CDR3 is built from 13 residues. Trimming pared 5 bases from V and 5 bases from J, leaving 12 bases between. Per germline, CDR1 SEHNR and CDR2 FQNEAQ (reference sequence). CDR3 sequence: CASSPGPGTEAFF. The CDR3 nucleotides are TGTGCCAGCAGCCCCGGACCGGGGACTGAAGCTTTCTTT.

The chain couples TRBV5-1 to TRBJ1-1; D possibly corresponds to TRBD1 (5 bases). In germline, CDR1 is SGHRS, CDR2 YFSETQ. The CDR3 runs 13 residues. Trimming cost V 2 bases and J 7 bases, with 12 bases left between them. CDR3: CASSFDSPGEAFF. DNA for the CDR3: TGCGCCAGCAGCTTTGACAGTCCGGGTGAAGCTTTCTTT.